Here is one TCR beta chain with its context. Antigen unknown. Each of the donors was a healthy adult who was HIV-negative and had not had a recent acute infection or vaccination. V lost 6 bases to trimming and J lost 7 bases; unmatched junction nucleotides: 8. This CDR3 contains 14 residues. The germline V gene has CDR1 WSHSY and CDR2 SAAADI. These data originate in a study of shared clonotypes between healthy human individuals. Produced via immunoSEQ multiplex PCR; TCRdb's table is partial and in-frame only. Among some 2,400,000 clones listed, 95% were seen once. Notes on the study in general: Non-shared clonotypes had lower generation probabilities than clonotypes shared by all four sorted-subset donors.

The specimen sequenced was naive CD4+ T cells sorted from blood. Specified subset: CD45RA+ positively selected. This chain joins TRBV10-2 and TRBJ1-2, with 10 nucleotides matching TRBD1. This clonotype originated in a man in his late teens or twenties in good health. The CDR3 region has the DNA TGCGCCAGCAGCCCGGGACAGGGGACCGGTGGCTACACCTTC. Amino acid sequence: CASSPGQGTGGYTF.